These 24 T cell receptor beta chains came from one sample sequenced in a study of T cells in Graves' hyperthyroidism and ophthalmopathy. Using RNA transcripts as the source, TCR beta CDR3 regions were amplified. The HTBI primer set was used in a first-round RT-PCR of the TCR CDR3. A single record per CDR3 protein comes from TCRdb applying MiXCR to the multiplex PCR reads. The sample records around 200,000 distinct CDR3 sequences, about a sixth being singletons. The sequenced sample consisted of blood. The receptors originated from a man aged 40-55 years with Graves' hyperthyroidism.

This clonotype was observed at least ten times. The chain recombines TRBV12-3 or TRBV12-4 with TRBJ1-2; D perhaps matches TRBD1 (6 bases). Trimming took off 5 bases at V and 3 bases at J, with 10 bases between the two ends. CDR3 length equals 13 residues. Here the CDR3 reads CASSTDRYYGYTF. As DNA, the CDR3 is TGTGCCAGCAGTACCGACAGGTACTATGGCTACACCTTC.

This clonotype was counted many times. This chain joins TRBV4-3 and TRBJ2-3, with 10 bases lining up with TRBD2. The V gene end was trimmed by 1 base and the J gene end by 3 bases; junction bases not matched to a gene: 4. The CDR3 runs to 16 residues. Germline V lookup: CDR1 LGHNA, CDR2 YSLEER. The CDR3 coding sequence is TGCGCCAGCAGCCAAGGGAATAGCGGGGGGACAGATACGCAGTATTTT. Protein sequence: CASSQGNSGGTDTQYF.

This clonotype appeared many times. V and J are TRBV7-2 and TRBJ2-5; tentatively, D is TRBD2 (6 bases). This CDR3 is built from 12 residues. V shed 5 bases and J shed 5 bases, with 9 bases lying between them. Germline values: CDR1 SGHTA, CDR2 FQGNSA. As DNA, the CDR3 is TGTGCCAGCAGCCGGGGGAGGGAGACCCAGTACTTC. It specifies CASSRGRETQYF.

This clonotype was found many times. This sequence joins TRBV12-3 or TRBV12-4 and TRBJ2-3; D is perhaps TRBD2 (5 bases). This CDR3 comprises 13 residues. Trimming removed 5 bases from V and 2 bases from J, with 8 bases in between. For the CDR3, the DNA is TGTGCCAGCAGTCGGACTGTCACAGATACGCAGTATTTT. Protein product: CASSRTVTDTQYF.

This chain links TRBV7-6 with TRBJ1-1, with unresolved D. CDR1 and CDR2 from the germline V gene are SGHVS and FNYEAQ. The CDR3 runs 13 residues. V was pared by 6 bases and J by 4 bases, with 12 bases between. In DNA, the CDR3 is TGTGCCAGCAGAGCCGGGCCGACCACTGAAGCTTTCTTT. This encodes CASRAGPTTEAFF.

The sample holds many counts of this clonotype. The chain combines TRBV5-1 with TRBJ2-5; TRBD1 agrees at 8 bases. The V segment lost 3 bases and the J segment 1 base; nucleotides outside the gene matches: 8. The CDR3 is 16 residues long. CDR1 SGHRS and CDR2 YFSETQ come from the germline V gene. The DNA for the CDR3 is TGCGCCAGCAGCTCGACAGGGGAGAACCTCCAAGAGACCCAGTACTTC. Its protein is CASSSTGENLQETQYF. Using reference TRBV5-1 and TRBJ2-5 for the parts outside the CDR3, the full variable domain is KAGVTQTPRYLIKTRGQQVTLSCSPISGHRSVSWYQQTPGQGLQFLFEYFSETQRNKGNFPGRFSGRQFSNSRSEMNVSTLELGDSALYLCASSSTGENLQETQYFGPGTRLLVL.

A few counts support this clonotype. CDR3 amino acids: CASMRGILGNTIYF. Here the CDR3 DNA reads TGTGCCAGCATGCGGGGGATCCTTGGAAACACCATATATTTT. This sequence joins TRBV7-9 and TRBJ1-3, with a tentative D call TRBD1 (5 bases). The CDR3 is 14 amino acids. Germline V gene sequence: CDR1 SEHNR, CDR2 FQNEAQ (reference sequence). V shed 7 bases and J shed 3 bases, with 13 bases lying between them.

This clonotype came up many times. The chain links TRBV5-1 to TRBJ1-2; D unresolved. This CDR3 spans 15 amino acids. CDR1 and CDR2 from the germline V gene are SGHRS and YFSETQ. V was clipped by 0 bases and J by 5 bases, with 14 bases between them. CDR3 bases: TGCGCCAGCAGCTTGGGTCACGCAGGACCTTATGGCTACACCTTC. Protein product: CASSLGHAGPYGYTF. Full variable domain (rest looked up from reference TRBV5-1 and TRBJ1-2): KAGVTQTPRYLIKTRGQQVTLSCSPISGHRSVSWYQQTPGQGLQFLFEYFSETQRNKGNFPGRFSGRQFSNSRSEMNVSTLELGDSALYLCASSLGHAGPYGYTFGSGTRLTVV.

The table lists this clonotype with many counts. The chain joins TRBV28 to TRBJ1-2, with a tentative D call TRBD1 (5 bases). CDR3 length: 11 amino acids. From germline, CDR1 is MDHEN and CDR2 SYDVKM. Trimming removed 6 bases at V and 9 bases at J, with 11 bases between. The CDR3 nucleotides read TGTGCCAGCAGCCTGACAGACCGCTACACCTTC. Translated: CASSLTDRYTF.

This clonotype was seen repeatedly, ten times or more. The V gene is TRBV24-1, the J gene TRBJ2-1, with D possibly being TRBD1 (6 bases). Trimming cost V 4 bases and J 3 bases, with 12 bases left between them. This CDR3 has 15 amino acids. Germline CDR1 reads KGHDR; CDR2 reads SFDVKD. The DNA of the CDR3 is TGTGCCACCAGTGACCCGACAGGTAGCTACAATGAGCAGTTCTTC. It specifies CATSDPTGSYNEQFF.

This clonotype was observed a handful of times. V gene TRBV10-1 combines with J gene TRBJ2-1; D is ambiguous. This CDR3 comprises 13 residues. V was pared by 4 bases and J by 9 bases, with 13 bases between. Germline CDR1 and CDR2: WNHNN and SYGVQD (reference sequence). The CDR3 bases are TGCGCCAGCAGTGCGACTGGTGAGAGTGAGCAGTTCTTC. Translation gives CASSATGESEQFF.

The V gene is TRBV7-6, the J gene TRBJ2-7; TRBD1 aligns across 8 bases. This CDR3 comprises 15 residues. Germline trimming cut 0 bases from V and 6 bases from J; bases unmatched to any gene: 7. Looked up from germline, CDR1 is SGHVS and CDR2 is FNYEAQ. CDR3 DNA sequence: TGTGCCAGCAGCTTAGCGTCAGGGGGCGAAGGCGAGCAGTACTTC. This encodes CASSLASGGEGEQYF.

V is TRBV4-1 and J is TRBJ2-7, with 9 bases that match TRBD1. V was clipped by 2 bases and J by 5 bases; unmatched bases: 10. The CDR3 has 16 amino acids. Germline CDR1 MGHRA, CDR2 YSYEKL. The CDR3 here is CASSQQMSGQGDEQYF. CDR3 bases: TGCGCCAGCAGCCAACAAATGTCGGGACAGGGAGACGAGCAGTACTTC.

There are many counts of this clonotype. V usage is TRBV6-1 and J usage is TRBJ1-5, with a weak D call TRBD1 (5 bases). With 6 bases removed from V and 5 bases from J, the gap between germline ends came to 11 bases. The CDR3 has 13 amino acids. Germline values: CDR1 MNHNS, CDR2 SASEGT. DNA for the CDR3: TGTGCCAGCAGAGGGACGCAGGATCAGCCCCAGCATTTT. Amino acid sequence: CASRGTQDQPQHF.

This clonotype was counted between two and nine times. The chain uses TRBV7-2 and TRBJ2-3, with TRBD2 matching over 12 bases. V lost 6 bases, J lost 5 bases, and 9 bases stayed unmatched. Germline CDR1 and CDR2: SGHTA and FQGNSA. This CDR3 region has 16 residues. The CDR3 DNA is TGTGCCAGCAGATGGCGCCTAGCGGGGGGGCAAGATACGCAGTATTTT. Amino acids: CASRWRLAGGQDTQYF.

With respect to this clonotype: A much larger clone lies one base from this, so it may be a read error. CDR3 DNA: TGTGCCATCTCACGGGGCATAGAAGAGACCCAGTACTTC. Amino acid sequence: CAISRGIEETQYF. The gene calls are TRBV18 and TRBJ2-5; perhaps D is TRBD1 or TRBD2 (5 bases each). The V gene's germline CDR1 is KGHSH and CDR2 LQKENI. CDR3 length: 13 residues. The whole variable domain, filled in from reference TRBV18 and TRBJ2-5, reads NAGVMQNPRHLVRRRGQEARLRCSPMKGHSHVYWYRQLPEEGLKFMVYLQKENIIDESGMPKERFSAEFPKEGPSILRIQQVVRGDSAAYFCAISRGIEETQYFGPGTRLLVL.

This clonotype was observed many times. The V call is TRBV3-1, the J call TRBJ1-2; D uncertain. Trimming pared 4 bases from V and 1 base from J, leaving 7 bases between. This CDR3 region has 13 residues. CDR1 is LGHDT and CDR2 is YNNKEL in the germline V gene (reference sequence). The chain's CDR3 is CASSPPGNYGYTF. CDR3 nucleotide sequence: TGTGCCAGCAGCCCCCCGGGTAACTATGGCTACACCTTC.

The sample holds a few counts of this clonotype. V gene TRBV18 combines with J gene TRBJ1-1, with TRBD1 as a possible D gene (6 bases). The germline CDR1 and CDR2 sequences are KGHSH and LQKENI. This CDR3 is built from 15 residues. Trimming shortened V by 3 bases and J by 0 bases, and 11 bases separated the two germline ends. The CDR3 loop is CASSPDRMMNTEAFF. CDR3 DNA: TGTGCCAGCTCACCGGACAGAATGATGAACACTGAAGCTTTCTTT.

The table lists this clonotype with many counts. V usage is TRBV5-1 and J usage is TRBJ2-1; D gene unclear. CDR1 and CDR2 (germline): SGHRS, YFSETQ. This CDR3 spans 16 amino acids. V was shortened by 0 bases and J by 0 bases, with 10 bases between the two germline ends. The CDR3 loop reads CASSLGDGDSYNEQFF. The CDR3 coding sequence is TGCGCCAGCAGCTTGGGAGACGGCGACTCCTACAATGAGCAGTTCTTC.

This clonotype was seen many times. The chain has TRBV12-3 or TRBV12-4 and TRBJ1-2, with 7 bases aligning to TRBD1. This CDR3 region has 15 residues. V was clipped by 7 bases and J by 1 base; unmatched bases: 9. The DNA for the CDR3 is TGTGCCAGCACCCCGGGGACAGCCGTTAACTATGGCTACACCTTC. Protein product: CASTPGTAVNYGYTF.

This clonotype was observed a few times. The V gene is TRBV28, the J gene TRBJ1-2, with D possibly being TRBD1 (5 bases). The CDR3 extends over 13 amino acids. CDR1 and CDR2 (germline): MDHEN, SYDVKM. Trimming took 5 bases from V and 5 from J, leaving 12 bases between them. DNA of the CDR3: TGTGCCAGCAGTCTCGGGGGGGGATATGGCTACACCTTC. This codes for CASSLGGGYGYTF.

The V gene is TRBV7-9, the J gene TRBJ1-4; D is possibly TRBD1 (5 bases). The CDR3 totals 15 residues. V lost 4 bases and J lost 8, with 17 bases in between. CDR1 and CDR2 (germline): SEHNR, FQNEAQ (reference sequence). The CDR3 is CASSYAPGPSEKLFF. The CDR3, as DNA: TGTGCCAGCAGCTACGCCCCGGGACCCAGCGAAAAACTGTTTTTT.

This clonotype appeared many times. The chain links TRBV27 to TRBJ1-1; tentatively, D is TRBD1 (5 bases). Per the germline V gene, CDR1 is MNHEY and CDR2 is SMNVEV (reference sequence). The V end lost 5 bases, the J end lost 7 bases, and 17 bases lay between the germline ends. The CDR3 is 14 residues long. CDR3 region: CASSRRVGRLEAFF. As DNA, the CDR3 is TGTGCCAGCAGTCGACGGGTGGGGCGCCTTGAAGCTTTCTTT.

This clonotype was seen only a few times. The chain recombines TRBV27 with TRBJ2-3; maybe TRBD2 (6 bases). The germline V and J ends were trimmed by 9 bases and 7 bases, with 14 bases remaining between them. CDR3 length equals 12 residues. CDR1 MNHEY and CDR2 SMNVEV come from the germline V gene (reference sequence). DNA for the CDR3: TGTGCCAGTTCGGGGGTTTGGCATACGCAGTATTTT. Translated, it gives CASSGVWHTQYF.